The 13 T cell receptor beta chains listed next were all sequenced from one sample in a study of naive and memory T cell subsets. Overall study findings and caveats: Naive repertoires, especially CD8, held a few larger clonotypes, possibly memory cells re-expressing CD45RA.

Which antigens these TCRs recognize remains unknown. The beta constant-region primer was an equimolar mix of two oligonucleotides covering TRBC1 and TRBC2. The ligated cDNA underwent four PCR rounds using SP2 and nested alpha and beta constant-region primers. Each CDR3 protein is one row after TCRdb ran MiXCR on the UMI-ligation and nested PCR reads. The sample has 99,000 or so distinct CDR3 sequences, approximately 15% seen once. The sequenced sample consisted of naive CD8+ T cells from blood. The receptors were gathered from a human donor in good health.

This chain joins TRBV2 and TRBJ2-7; D possibly matches TRBD1 or TRBD2 (5 bases each). This CDR3 region has 15 residues. The ends were cut back, 6 bases at V and 3 bases at J, with 18 bases in the middle. Per germline, CDR1 SNHLY and CDR2 FYNNEI. The CDR3 loop reads CASSHTEGYLYEQYF. The CDR3 nucleotides read TGTGCCAGCAGCCACACCGAGGGGTATCTCTACGAGCAGTACTTC.

J is TRBJ2-1 and V is TRBV6-1; D gene unclear. Germline CDR1 MNHNS, CDR2 SASEGT. The V end lost 8 bases, the J end lost 2 bases, and 10 bases lay between the germline ends. The CDR3 sequence is 13 residues long. The CDR3 coding sequence is TGTGCCAGCCTAGACAATACCTACAATGAGCAGTTCTTC. It codes for CASLDNTYNEQFF.

The rearrangement uses TRBV27 and TRBJ2-7; D unresolved. V was shortened by 7 bases and J by 5 bases, with 15 bases between the two germline ends. CDR1 and CDR2 (germline): MNHEY, SMNVEV (reference sequence). There are 13 residues in the CDR3. The CDR3 coding sequence is TGTGCCAGCAAATCATGGTCCGAGGACGAGCAGTACTTC. It yields the protein CASKSWSEDEQYF.

The chain carries TRBV20-1 and TRBJ2-7; 8 positions match TRBD1. The CDR3 runs 14 residues. Germline V gene lookup returns CDR1 DFQATT and CDR2 SNEGSKA (reference sequence). With V trimmed by 0 bases and J by 5 bases, 6 bases remained unmatched. Written as DNA, the CDR3 is TGCAGTGCTAGAGATCAGGACAGGGTCGACGAGCAGTACTTC. Its protein is CSARDQDRVDEQYF.

There are many counts of this clonotype. The rearrangement joins TRBV6-5 to TRBJ1-2; 9 positions match TRBD1. The V gene's germline CDR1 is MNHEY and CDR2 SVGAGI. Trimming removed 5 bases from V and 3 bases from J; junction bases left unmatched: 4. The CDR3 totals 14 residues. The CDR3 nucleotides read TGTGCCAGCAGTGGGACAGGGTTGGACTATGGCTACACCTTC. Translated, it gives CASSGTGLDYGYTF.

This clonotype turned up a few times. The chain employs TRBV7-9 and TRBJ1-3; D not certain. V lost 10 bases and J 2 bases, leaving 12 bases between the germline ends. The CDR3 spans 13 residues. The germline V gene encodes CDR1 SEHNR and CDR2 FQNEAQ (reference sequence). The CDR3 bases are TGTGCCATCCACCTCCCGACTGGAAACACCATATATTTT. This codes for CAIHLPTGNTIYF.

This sequence joins TRBV3-1 and TRBJ1-1; D is undetermined. The germline V gene encodes CDR1 LGHDT and CDR2 YNNKEL (reference sequence). The length of the CDR3 is 15 residues. Trimming removed 0 bases from V and 1 base from J, with 9 bases in between. CDR3 DNA: TGTGCCAGCAGCCAAGATTTTAGCAGGAACACTGAAGCTTTCTTT. Amino acids: CASSQDFSRNTEAFF.

This clonotype turned up a few times. CDR3 protein: CASSQDPSGQGDEQYF. Here the CDR3 DNA reads TGTGCCAGCAGCCAAGATCCAAGTGGACAGGGGGACGAGCAGTACTTC. The chain combines TRBV3-1 with TRBJ2-7, with 10 bases identical to TRBD1. With V trimmed by 0 bases and J by 5 bases, 7 bases remained unmatched. The CDR3 loop spans 16 amino acids. Germline assignment: CDR1 LGHDT and CDR2 YNNKEL (reference sequence).

The V gene is TRBV14, the J gene TRBJ2-1, with no clear D. Germline lookup yields CDR1 SGHDN and CDR2 FVKESK. The CDR3 has 14 residues. The ends were cut back, 0 bases at V and 4 bases at J, with 7 bases in the middle. CDR3 in amino acids: CASSQESNYNEQFF. The CDR3 coding sequence is TGTGCCAGCAGCCAAGAATCTAATTACAATGAGCAGTTCTTC.

The V and J genes are TRBV12-3 or TRBV12-4 and TRBJ1-1; a possible D gene is TRBD1 (6 bases). V lost 6 bases to trimming and J lost 6 bases, with 14 bases between them. This CDR3 region has 13 residues. The CDR3 nucleotides read TGTGCCAGCAGCGTACAGGGAGGGGCTGAAGCTTTCTTT. It specifies CASSVQGGAEAFF.

This rearrangement joins TRBV4-3 to TRBJ1-1; the D is unclear. The germline gives CDR1 LGHNA, CDR2 YSLEER. The CDR3 has 12 residues. The V and J ends lost 4 bases and 3 bases respectively, with 6 bases between them. CDR3 in amino acids: CASSPGDTEAFF. The CDR3 nucleotides are TGCGCCAGCAGCCCCGGCGACACTGAAGCTTTCTTT.

The chain carries TRBV24-1 and TRBJ2-1; TRBD2 matches at 8 bases. V was clipped by 7 bases and J by 14 bases; unmatched bases: 6. Germline lookup yields CDR1 KGHDR and CDR2 SFDVKD. The CDR3 loop spans 11 amino acids. The CDR3 sequence: CATRTGGVEFF. The DNA for the CDR3 is TGTGCCACCAGGACGGGGGGGGTAGAGTTCTTC.

This clonotype was seen a handful of times. The chain couples TRBV15 to TRBJ1-6; 7 bases match TRBD1. V shed 3 bases, J shed 8 bases, and the junction held 7 bases outside the gene matches. Germline assignment: CDR1 LNHNV and CDR2 YYDKDF (reference sequence). This CDR3 is built from 15 residues. The CDR3 protein is CATSSFDRVDSPLHF. In nucleotides, the CDR3 is TGTGCCACCAGCAGTTTCGACAGGGTGGATTCACCCCTCCACTTT.